This TCR beta chain was obtained from a study of blood T cell repertoires in COVID-19. Overall study context: COVID-19 samples collected from the United States, Italy and Spain covered acute and convalescent phases. PBMCs, B-cell-depleted T cells, or T cells provided the cDNA or gDNA that made up the material.

CDR1 and CDR2 (germline): SGHNT, YYREEE (reference sequence). Trimming pared 7 bases from V and 6 bases from J, leaving 11 bases between. This CDR3 comprises 12 residues. Authors' methods: Reference gene primer amplification gave nucleated cell count estimates. The assay was immunoSEQ multiplex PCR, and TCRdb's table has in-frame clones only and misses some. D and trimming were read from the DNA, whereas the V and J calls and clone size are those reported in that table. Here the sample spans 200,000 to 250,000 clones, just under 85% being singletons. This clone was found a few times. The recovered donors of Cohort 3 showed two negative PCRs, clearance, or symptom resolution.

This chain links TRBV5-4 with TRBJ1-5; no definite D call. The clonotype originates from a man between 35 and 55 years old who had recovered from COVID-19. Sequenced sample: PBMCs or T cells enriched from blood (not recorded which). The CDR3 DNA is TGTGCCAGCGCCCCTCGGGGTCAGCCCCAGCATTTT. It is translated as CASAPRGQPQHF.